The 25 T cell receptor beta chains presented below share a single source sample, sequenced in a study of brain T cells in children with intractable seizures. Some clones are missing from TCRdb's copy, which holds only in-frame ones; the method was immunoSEQ multiplex PCR. The sample lists approximately 60,000 clones, 90% to 96% occurring once. The material was peripheral blood, obtained at surgery. These receptors all come from a boy younger than two with focal cortical dysplasia and intractable seizures.

As DNA, the CDR3 is TGTGCCAGCAGTGAATATAGTCCAGACCCACGAATCACAGATACGCAGTATTTT. Translated, it gives CASSEYSPDPRITDTQYF. The chain is built from TRBV25-1 and TRBJ2-3; D call uncertain. V gave up 0 bases and J gave up 2 bases, with 18 bases separating them. Looked up from germline, CDR1 is MGHDK and CDR2 is SYGVNS. The CDR3 consists of 18 residues.

The CDR3 nucleotides are TGTGCCAGCAGTTGGGACAGGGAGGTCTATGGCTACACCTTC. It is translated as CASSWDREVYGYTF. The chain joins TRBV6-5 to TRBJ1-2, with 9 nucleotides matching TRBD1. The germline V gene encodes CDR1 MNHEY and CDR2 SVGAGI. CDR3 length equals 14 residues. V dropped 4 bases and J dropped 4; count of bases not matched to a gene: 4.

The rearrangement joins TRBV5-1 to TRBJ2-7; TRBD1 matches at 7 bases. The CDR3 runs to 13 residues. Germline CDR1 reads SGHRS; CDR2 reads YFSETQ. The ends lost 3 bases at V and 5 bases at J; junction bases unmatched: 5. DNA of the CDR3: TGCGCCAGCAGCTCAAAACAGGGGAACGAGCAGTACTTC. Amino acids: CASSSKQGNEQYF.

The chain has TRBV19 and TRBJ2-2; no clear D. Trimming shortened V by 5 bases and J by 1 base, and 5 bases separated the two germline ends. Germline V lookup: CDR1 LNHDA, CDR2 SQIVND (reference sequence). The CDR3 runs to 13 residues. The CDR3 sequence is CASSWGNTGELFF. CDR3 in DNA: TGTGCCAGTAGTTGGGGGAACACCGGGGAGCTGTTTTTT.

The rearrangement joins TRBV6-5 to TRBJ1-1; D ambiguous. V was pared by 2 bases and J by 4 bases, with 8 bases between. The germline CDR1 and CDR2 sequences are MNHEY and SVGAGI. The length of the CDR3 is 13 residues. CDR3 sequence: CASSYQGSTEAFF. Here the CDR3 DNA reads TGTGCCAGCAGTTACCAAGGGAGCACTGAAGCTTTCTTT.

This chain connects TRBV6-5 to TRBJ2-7; the match to TRBD2 covers 9 bases. The CDR3 spans 15 residues. V shed 6 bases, J shed 3 bases, and the junction held 9 bases outside the gene matches. CDR1 is MNHEY, CDR2 SVGAGI, per germline. The CDR3 loop is CASSPTTSGYYEQYF. CDR3 in DNA: TGTGCCAGCAGCCCAACGACTAGCGGATACTACGAGCAGTACTTC.

The V call is TRBV3-1 (or the pseudogene TRBV3-2), the J call TRBJ2-2; D unresolved. In germline, CDR1 is LGHDT, CDR2 YNNKEL (reference sequence). The germline V and J ends were trimmed by 1 base and 1 base, with 4 bases remaining between them. This CDR3 is 14 amino acids long. In DNA form, the CDR3 reads TGTGCCAGCAGCCAAGGCCTGAACACCGGGGAGCTGTTTTTT. Its protein is CASSQGLNTGELFF.

The genes are TRBV7-6 and TRBJ2-3; D not certain. Trimming cost V 2 bases and J 1 base, with 7 bases left between them. The germline V gene has CDR1 SGHVS and CDR2 FNYEAQ. There are 14 residues in the CDR3. CDR3 bases: TGTGCCAGCAGCTTATTTCTGGGCACAGATACGCAGTATTTT. Its protein product is CASSLFLGTDTQYF.

The chain recombines TRBV18 with TRBJ1-1; TRBD1 agrees at 7 bases. The germline V gene encodes CDR1 KGHSH and CDR2 LQKENI. This CDR3 comprises 14 residues. J lost 3 bases, V lost 3 bases, and 4 bases had no gene match. CDR3 sequence reads: CASSPLTGDTEAFF. CDR3 DNA: TGTGCCAGCTCACCCCTAACAGGGGACACTGAAGCTTTCTTT.

The chain links TRBV3-1 (or the pseudogene TRBV3-2) to TRBJ1-1, with D tentatively TRBD1 (5 bases). The CDR3 sequence is 15 residues long. Trimming stripped 0 bases from V and 4 bases from J, with 12 bases between. CDR1 is LGHDT, CDR2 YNNKEL, per germline (reference sequence). CDR3 in DNA: TGTGCCAGCAGCCAAGATACGGGGGGTTTCACTGAAGCTTTCTTT. Translated: CASSQDTGGFTEAFF.

The rearrangement uses TRBV6-5 and TRBJ2-5; 7 bases align to TRBD1. The germline gives CDR1 MNHEY, CDR2 SVGAGI. This CDR3 is 16 amino acids long. Trimming removed 2 bases from V and 5 bases from J; junction bases left unmatched: 11. The CDR3 DNA reads as TGTGCCAGCAGTTACGGTGGACAGGCCAGATGGGAGACCCAGTACTTC. Amino acids: CASSYGGQARWETQYF.

This chain joins TRBV6-1 and TRBJ2-1; TRBD2 is a possible D gene (6 bases). V shed 2 bases and J shed 0 bases, with 11 bases lying between them. Germline V gives CDR1 MNHNS, CDR2 SASEGT. The CDR3 is made up of 16 amino acids. CDR3 nucleotides: TGTGCCAGCAGTGAAACGGCGGGGAGCTCCTACAATGAGCAGTTCTTC. As protein: CASSETAGSSYNEQFF.

The rearrangement joins TRBV14 to TRBJ2-7; the D is unclear. CDR1 and CDR2 (germline): SGHDN, FVKESK. V was cut by 1 base and J by 6 bases, with 10 bases left in between. This CDR3 is 13 amino acids long. CDR3: CASSQVERGEQYF. The CDR3 DNA is TGTGCCAGCAGCCAAGTTGAACGCGGCGAGCAGTACTTC.

The rearrangement links TRBV10-3 to TRBJ1-5, with D possibly TRBD1 on 6 matching bases. V lost 5 bases to trimming and J lost 7 bases, with 15 bases between them. The CDR3 contains 14 residues. Germline CDR1 ENHRY, CDR2 SYGVKD. CDR3 DNA: TGTGCCATCAGTATGACAGGATTTGGCCAGCCCCAGCATTTT. Protein sequence: CAISMTGFGQPQHF.

J is TRBJ1-6 and V is TRBV5-6; no reliable D call. The CDR3 runs 16 residues. CDR1 is SGHDT and CDR2 is YYEEEE in the germline V gene. Deletions cut 0 bases from V and 0 bases from J, with 7 bases between. The CDR3 coding sequence is TGTGCCAGCAGCTTGGCCATCAGCTCCTATAATTCACCCCTCCACTTT. Its protein product is CASSLAISSYNSPLHF.

This CDR3 is CASSGGTSYEQYF. The CDR3 DNA sequence: TGTGCCAGCTCCGGGGGTACCAGCTACGAGCAGTACTTC. The chain carries TRBV28 and TRBJ2-7; D may be TRBD2 (6 bases). This CDR3 has 13 residues. V lost 8 bases and J lost 3, with 14 bases in between. Germline V gene lookup returns CDR1 MDHEN and CDR2 SYDVKM.

This chain links TRBV28 with TRBJ2-1; tentative D call: TRBD1 (7 bases). The CDR3 extends over 11 amino acids. Germline values: CDR1 MDHEN, CDR2 SYDVKM. V was clipped by 7 bases and J by 9 bases, with 10 bases between them. CDR3 sequence: CASTGGSEQFF. The DNA for the CDR3 is TGTGCCAGCACAGGGGGGAGTGAGCAGTTCTTC.

J is TRBJ1-4 and V is TRBV6-1; D may be TRBD1 (6 bases). CDR1 MNHNS and CDR2 SASEGT come from the germline V gene. There are 16 residues in the CDR3. With 2 bases removed from V and 8 bases from J, the gap between germline ends came to 18 bases. CDR3 region: CASSEMFEGGREKLFF. In DNA, the CDR3 is TGTGCCAGCAGTGAAATGTTCGAGGGGGGTCGAGAAAAACTGTTTTTT.

CDR3: CASSLLVLNTGELFF. The CDR3 DNA reads as TGTGCCAGCAGTTTATTGGTCCTGAACACCGGGGAGCTGTTTTTT. This chain connects TRBV28 to TRBJ2-2; no reliable D call. Germline assignment: CDR1 MDHEN and CDR2 SYDVKM. The CDR3 length is 15 residues. Trimming removed 1 base from V and 1 base from J, with 7 bases in between.

This clone appeared a single time. The rearrangement joins TRBV10-3 to TRBJ2-5; weak D call: TRBD2 (7 bases). There are 14 residues in the CDR3. Germline loops: CDR1 ENHRY, CDR2 SYGVKD. The V gene lost 7 bases and the J gene lost 5 bases, with 17 bases spanning the gap. The CDR3 region has the DNA TGTGCCATCAATGCACGGGGGGCTGGGGAGACCCAGTACTTC. Translated: CAINARGAGETQYF.

DNA of the CDR3: TGTGCCAGCAGTTTAATCCCCTCTGGGAGGGGGAGAAGCAATGAGCAGTTCTTC. Residues: CASSLIPSGRGRSNEQFF. The gene calls are TRBV27 and TRBJ2-1, with D perhaps TRBD2 (7 bases). Trimming removed 2 bases from V and 6 bases from J, with 23 bases in between. Germline assignment: CDR1 MNHEY and CDR2 SMNVEV (reference sequence). The CDR3 totals 18 residues.

V is TRBV27 and J is TRBJ2-3; the D gene is possibly TRBD1 (5 bases). There are 17 residues in the CDR3. Germline lookup yields CDR1 MNHEY and CDR2 SMNVEV (reference sequence). Trimming stripped 2 bases from V and 4 bases from J, with 19 bases between. This CDR3 reads CASSLTQGFPNSDTQYF. CDR3 coding DNA: TGTGCCAGCAGTTTAACCCAGGGATTTCCCAATTCAGATACGCAGTATTTT.

The CDR3 DNA is TGTGCCAGCAGGGAACTAGCGGGAACGATCGGGGAGCTGTTTTTT. Translated, it gives CASRELAGTIGELFF. The chain links TRBV2 to TRBJ2-2, with 10 bases identical to TRBD2. CDR3 size: 15 residues. V trimming: 6 bases; J trimming: 7 bases; junction bases outside the gene matches: 8. In germline, CDR1 is SNHLY, CDR2 FYNNEI.

The genes are TRBV28 and TRBJ1-2; D uncertain. CDR3 size: 15 residues. Germline V gene sequence: CDR1 MDHEN, CDR2 SYDVKM. Trimming took 2 bases from V and 4 from J, leaving 14 bases between them. CDR3 protein: CASSLGERFRYGYTF. In DNA, the CDR3 is TGTGCCAGCAGTTTAGGGGAGCGGTTCCGCTATGGCTACACCTTC.

The chain links TRBV5-1 to TRBJ2-7; 8 bases align to TRBD2. This CDR3 is 15 amino acids long. Unmatched junction bases numbered 9, after V lost 2 bases and J lost 5 bases. CDR1 SGHRS and CDR2 YFSETQ come from the germline V gene. CDR3 region: CASSFGREGGDEQYF. As DNA, the CDR3 is TGCGCCAGCAGCTTCGGCCGGGAGGGCGGCGACGAGCAGTACTTC.